This T cell receptor (beta chain) is drawn from a study of shared clonotypes between healthy human individuals. CD4+ cell separation produced CD45RA+ naive and CD45RA-negative memory subsets. The CDR3 runs to 16 residues. J was trimmed by 3 bases and V by 6 bases; bases with no gene match: 5. Germline CDR1 is SGHTA and CDR2 is FQGTGA. The DNA input per sorted-subset replicate PCR was roughly 0.2 ug, corresponding to tens of thousands of T cell genomes. Libraries were prepared by immunoSEQ multiplex PCR; TCRdb keeps only in-frame clonotypes and omits some of them. Among 1.4 million to 1.5 million clones, over 95% were seen once, and the ten largest hold about 1%. Study results and caveats: Unshared clonotypes carried lower generation probabilities than those common to all four donors. Shared clonotypes: about 4.6% naive CD4, roughly 3.8% naive CD8, 2.3% memory CD4, approximately 0.4% memory CD8.

Comments on this clone: The antigen is unknown.

V usage is TRBV7-3 and J usage is TRBJ2-2; 12 positions agree with TRBD2. This sequence was found in a man younger than 45 in good health. Sequences were obtained from naive CD4+ T cells sorted from blood. The subset: CD45RA+ positively selected. The CDR3 DNA sequence: TGTGCCAGCAGTACGGGACTAGCGGGCCACACCGGGGAGCTGTTTTTT. Amino acid sequence: CASSTGLAGHTGELFF.